This TCR beta chain was identified during a study of early T cells in non-severe SARS-CoV-2 infection. For the study at large: Bulk RNA taken from unsorted whole blood was sequenced, leaving chains unpaired. Findings of the study overall: VDJdb matches were skewed toward anti-spike CD8 T cell responses.

This clonotype has a count of ten or more. Antigen unknown. Individually, cDNA molecules had unique molecular identifiers attached to them. TCRdb re-derived calls from the 5' RACE reads in MiXCR, one entry per CDR3 protein. The sample includes about 84,000 distinct CDR3 sequences, 9.5% to 13% of them seen just once. With V trimmed by 4 bases and J by 6 bases, 8 bases remained unmatched. CDR1 and CDR2 (germline): MGHDK, SYGVNS. The CDR3 sequence is 15 residues long. Sequencing was carried out using whole blood. The receptor comes from an adult who was a healthcare worker with PCR-confirmed SARS-CoV-2 infection or an uninfected control (not recorded which). The genes are TRBV25-1 and TRBJ2-1; TRBD1 matches 8 bases. In DNA, the CDR3 is TGTGCCAGCAGTGGACAGGGGATAATCGGCAATGAGCAGTTCTTC. It specifies CASSGQGIIGNEQFF.